This T cell receptor beta chain was sequenced in a study of blood T cell repertoires in COVID-19. Sequencing was performed with immunoSEQ multiplex PCR; in TCRdb, only in-frame clones are kept and a portion is missing. The table records 150,000 to 200,000 clones, approximately 85% of them present only once. This CDR3 is 13 amino acids long. J lost 4 bases, V lost 8 bases, and 5 bases had no gene match. Sample: peripheral blood. V gene TRBV12-3 or TRBV12-4 combines with J gene TRBJ2-5, with 9 positions matching TRBD1. This TCR came from a woman aged 55 to 70 with acute or convalescent COVID-19. CDR3 region: CASDPGQGETQYF. DNA of the CDR3: TGTGCCAGCGACCCGGGACAGGGAGAGACCCAGTACTTC.